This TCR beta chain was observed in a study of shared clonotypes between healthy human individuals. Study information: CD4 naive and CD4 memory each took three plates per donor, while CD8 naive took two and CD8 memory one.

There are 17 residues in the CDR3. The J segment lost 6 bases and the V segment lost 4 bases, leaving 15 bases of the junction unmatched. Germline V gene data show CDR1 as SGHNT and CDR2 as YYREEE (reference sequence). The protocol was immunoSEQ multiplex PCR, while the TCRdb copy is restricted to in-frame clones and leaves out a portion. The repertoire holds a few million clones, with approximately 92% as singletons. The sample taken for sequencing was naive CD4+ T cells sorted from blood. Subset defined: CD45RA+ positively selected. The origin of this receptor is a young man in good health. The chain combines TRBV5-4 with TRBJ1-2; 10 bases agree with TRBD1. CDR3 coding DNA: TGTGCCAGCAGCGGCGCAGCGGTGGACAGGGGGTCTAATGGCTACACCTTC. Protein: CASSGAAVDRGSNGYTF.